The rows below give T cell receptor beta chains drawn from one sample of a study of blood T cell repertoires in COVID-19. Measured with immunoSEQ multiplex PCR; TCRdb has only the in-frame clones, and not every one. The repertoire consists of roughly 41,000 clones, with roughly nine tenths occurring once and the leading ten covering around 3.1%. The sequencing input was PBMCs or T cells enriched from blood (not recorded which). These receptor sequences come from a woman in her forties or fifties who had recovered from COVID-19. CDR3s include the opening cysteine and the closing phenylalanine or tryptophan. D genes are given only for firm matches. Rows give clone size only sometimes, using once, few, many, or a class for an expanded clone.

J gene,V gene,D gene,clone size,CDR3 DNA,CDR3 protein
TRBJ2-7,TRBV3-1/TRBV3-2,-,-,TGTGCCAGCAGCCGAAGCCGGGACACTAGTCACGAGCAGTACTTC,CASSRSRDTSHEQYF
TRBJ2-6,TRBV15,TRBD1,-,TGTGCCACCAGCAAGACAGGGACTGGGGCCAACGTCCTGACTTTC,CATSKTGTGANVLTF
TRBJ1-1,TRBV28,TRBD1,-,TGTGCCAGCAGTCTTAGCTGGAGGGGGCAGGGTCTGAACACTGAAGCTTTCTTT,CASSLSWRGQGLNTEAFF
TRBJ1-4,TRBV4-1,TRBD1,-,TGCGCCAGCAGCCAGGGACAGGGGTCGTGGGAAAAACTGTTTTTT,CASSQGQGSWEKLFF
TRBJ2-5,TRBV4-2,TRBD2,few,TGTGCCAGCAGCCAGGCCCTCCTCGCAGGACTAGCGGGTCAAGAGACCCAGTACTTC,CASSQALLAGLAGQETQYF
TRBJ1-4,TRBV7-9,TRBD1,-,TGTGCCAGCAGCACCGGGACAGGGTTTCGTTTTGGTGAAAAACTGTTTTTT,CASSTGTGFRFGEKLFF
TRBJ2-7,TRBV10-1,TRBD1,-,TGCGCCAGCAGTGAAGGGACAGGCACCTCCTACGAGCAGTACTTC,CASSEGTGTSYEQYF
TRBJ1-5,TRBV19,-,-,TGTGCCAGTAGTAGGGCAGGAAATCAGCCCCAGCATTTT,CASSRAGNQPQHF
TRBJ1-3,TRBV7-6,-,-,TGTGCCAGCGCGGACTCGGGGGGAAACACCATATATTTT,CASADSGGNTIYF
TRBJ1-1,TRBV10-3,TRBD1,-,TGTGCCATCAGTGGGGGACAGGGGATGACTGAAGCTTTCTTT,CAISGGQGMTEAFF
TRBJ1-2,TRBV29-1,TRBD1,once,TGCAGCGTTCAAACGACAGGGGGAAGTGGCTACACCTTC,CSVQTTGGSGYTF
TRBJ1-5,TRBV28,TRBD1,-,TGTGCCAGCAGCTCCCAGGGGGCCAGCAATCAGCCCCAGCATTTT,CASSSQGASNQPQHF
TRBJ2-1,TRBV4-2,TRBD2,-,TGTGCCAGCGCAACTAGCGGGGGGCCCTACAATGAGCAGTTCTTC,CASATSGGPYNEQFF
TRBJ2-1,TRBV27,TRBD1,-,TGTGCCAGCAGTCCCCGACAGGGGGTTTTCATCGATGAGCAGTTCTTC,CASSPRQGVFIDEQFF
TRBJ2-7,TRBV7-2,-,-,TGTGCCAGCAGCCTCAGGGTGGGCAGCAACGAGCAGTACTTC,CASSLRVGSNEQYF
TRBJ1-5,TRBV19,-,-,TGTGCCAGTAGTACTACAGGGCCTCATCAGCCCCAGCATTTT,CASSTTGPHQPQHF
TRBJ1-2,TRBV29-1,TRBD1,once,TGCAGCGTTGAAAGACAGGGTAGGAACTATGGCTACACCTTC,CSVERQGRNYGYTF
TRBJ2-1,TRBV19,TRBD2,-,TGTGCCAGCTCCCTAGCGGGAGGCCGCTCCTACAATGAGCAGTTCTTC,CASSLAGGRSYNEQFF
TRBJ1-2,TRBV7-2,TRBD1,-,TGTGCCAGCAGCCAACCCGGACAGGGAGAATATGGCTACACCTTC,CASSQPGQGEYGYTF
TRBJ2-2,TRBV4-2,-,-,TGTGCCAGCAGGAGCGACTCCGGAATGACCGGGGAGCTGTTTTTT,CASRSDSGMTGELFF
TRBJ2-3,TRBV9,-,-,TGTGCCAGCAGCGCCGGGGGGCGCGGATCGGATACGCAGTATTTT,CASSAGGRGSDTQYF
TRBJ1-5,TRBV27,TRBD1,-,TGTGCCAGCAGTCCGGGGACAGGCATCGGTGTGTGGCAGCCCCAGCATTTT,CASSPGTGIGVWQPQHF
TRBJ1-2,TRBV11-1,-,-,TGTGCCAGCAGCTTAGCCTCAGGGTCAGCTAACTATGGCTACACCTTC,CASSLASGSANYGYTF
TRBJ2-5,TRBV18,-,-,TGTGCCAGCTCACCACCCGAGTTTCAAGAGACCCAGTACTTC,CASSPPEFQETQYF
TRBJ2-2,TRBV5-1,-,-,TGCGCCAGCAGAATCTTACAGGGTGCCGGGGAGCTGTTTTTT,CASRILQGAGELFF
TRBJ1-5,TRBV7-2,TRBD1,once,TGTGCCAGCAGCTTGGAATCCGGGACAGGGGGTATCCAGCCCCAGCATTTT,CASSLESGTGGIQPQHF
TRBJ1-1,TRBV6-2/TRBV6-3,-,few,TGTGCCAGCAGTTTACCGACCCAGGGGATTGGGAACACTGAAGCTTTCTTT,CASSLPTQGIGNTEAFF
TRBJ1-1,TRBV3-1/TRBV3-2,-,-,TGTGCCAGCAGACCGTTGGGGGGGCGCATGAACACTGAAGCTTTCTTT,CASRPLGGRMNTEAFF
TRBJ2-1,TRBV11-1,TRBD2,-,TGTGCCAGCAGCTTAAGACTAGCGGATTACAATGAGCAGTTCTTC,CASSLRLADYNEQFF
TRBJ1-3,TRBV28,TRBD1,once,TGTGCCAGCAGTTCCCCCGGGACAGGGGCTGGAAACACCATATATTTT,CASSSPGTGAGNTIYF